The rows below give T cell receptor beta chains drawn from one sample of a study of T cells in Graves' hyperthyroidism and ophthalmopathy. TCRdb recomputed calls from the multiplex PCR reads with MiXCR, one row per CDR3 protein. This table holds under 750,000 distinct CDR3 sequences, roughly 20% found once. The source material was blood. The receptors originated from a woman aged 45 to 65 with Graves' hyperthyroidism that later progressed to Graves' ophthalmopathy. CDR3s include the opening cysteine and the closing phenylalanine or tryptophan. D genes are given only for firm matches. Clone size is stated in some rows and not others, as once, few, many or a class when expanded.

abundance	v_gene	j_gene	d_gene	CDR3aa	CDR3nt
.	TRBV20-1	TRBJ1-2	.	CSASAGDNYGYTF	TGCAGTGCTAGTGCAGGGGACAACTATGGCTACACCTTC
.	TRBV28	TRBJ2-7	.	CASGSTLGRGQYF	TGTGCCAGCGGTTCAACGCTGGGTCGCGGGCAGTACTTC
few	TRBV19	TRBJ2-3	TRBD1	CASSSGTGGYDTQYF	TGTGCCAGTAGTTCCGGGACAGGGGGCTACGATACGCAGTATTTT
.	TRBV5-4	TRBJ2-7	.	CASSSETGKTYEQYF	TGTGCCAGCAGCTCTGAAACAGGGAAAACCTACGAGCAGTACTTC
.	TRBV4-1	TRBJ1-2	.	CASSQSSGSMRGYTF	TGCGCCAGCAGCCAATCCTCCGGGTCGATGAGGGGCTACACCTTC
.	TRBV3-1	TRBJ2-3	TRBD2	CASSQATSGGGTDTQYF	TGTGCCAGCAGCCAAGCGACTAGCGGGGGTGGGACAGATACGCAGTATTTT
.	TRBV4-1	TRBJ1-2	.	CASSQDRQIFNYGYTF	TGCGCCAGCAGCCAAGATCGGCAGATCTTTAACTATGGCTACACCTTC
few	TRBV6-1	TRBJ1-6	.	CASRPGTAYNSPLHF	TGTGCCAGCAGGCCGGGGACCGCTTATAATTCACCCCTCCACTTT
many	TRBV5-5	TRBJ2-7	.	CASSRGTADSYEQYF	TGTGCCAGCAGCCGCGGGACAGCGGATTCCTACGAGCAGTACTTC
few	TRBV6-1	TRBJ1-4	.	CASSEISSSTNEKLFF	TGTGCCAGCAGTGAAATCAGTTCTTCCACTAATGAAAAACTGTTTTTT
.	TRBV7-9	TRBJ1-2	TRBD1	CASSPRTGGFAYGYTF	TGTGCCAGCAGTCCCCGGACAGGGGGCTTCGCCTATGGCTACACCTTC
few	TRBV13	TRBJ2-7	.	CASSLVGGGYEQYF	TGTGCCAGCAGCTTAGTGGGAGGAGGATACGAGCAGTACTTC
few	TRBV2	TRBJ2-3	.	CASSEARQTDTQYF	TGTGCCAGCAGTGAGGCCAGACAGACAGATACGCAGTATTTT
few	TRBV6-5	TRBJ2-2	.	CASSYSSTGELFF	TGTGCCAGCAGTTACTCGTCTACCGGGGAGCTGTTTTTT
.	TRBV7-9	TRBJ2-1	.	CASSLTQSGVNEQFF	TGTGCCAGCAGCTTAACGCAGTCAGGGGTTAATGAGCAGTTCTTC
.	TRBV7-6	TRBJ2-2	.	CASSFLTQGGANTGELFF	TGTGCCAGCAGCTTTCTCACCCAGGGCGGGGCGAACACCGGGGAGCTGTTTTTT
.	TRBV7-9	TRBJ2-2	.	CASTWAESGELFF	TGTGCCAGCACCTGGGCAGAGTCCGGGGAGCTGTTTTTT
many	TRBV5-1	TRBJ2-2	TRBD1	CASSSGQPGELFF	TGCGCCAGCAGCTCGGGACAGCCCGGGGAGCTGTTTTTT
few	TRBV5-1	TRBJ2-5	TRBD2	CASSKGLAGYETQYF	TGCGCCAGCAGTAAGGGACTAGCGGGTTATGAGACCCAGTACTTC